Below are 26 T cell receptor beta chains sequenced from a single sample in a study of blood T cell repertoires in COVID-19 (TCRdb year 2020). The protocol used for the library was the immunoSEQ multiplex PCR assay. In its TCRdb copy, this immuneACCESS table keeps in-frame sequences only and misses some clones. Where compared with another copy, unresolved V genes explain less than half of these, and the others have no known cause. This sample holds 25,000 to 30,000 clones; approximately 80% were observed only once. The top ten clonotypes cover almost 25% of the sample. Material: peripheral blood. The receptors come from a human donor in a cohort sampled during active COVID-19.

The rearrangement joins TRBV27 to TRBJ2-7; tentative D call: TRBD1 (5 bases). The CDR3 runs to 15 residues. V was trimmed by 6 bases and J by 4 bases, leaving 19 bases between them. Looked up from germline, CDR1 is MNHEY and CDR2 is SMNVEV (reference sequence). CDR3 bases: TGTGCCAGCAGCTCAAAACGACAGATTCCTTACGAGCAGTACTTC. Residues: CASSSKRQIPYEQYF.

The CDR3 region is CSANQGGLFF. The CDR3 nucleotides are TGCAGTGCTAATCAGGGAGGCCTGTTTTTT. This chain uses TRBV20-1 with TRBJ1-4, with a possible D match to TRBD1 (5 bases). The CDR3 consists of 10 residues. CDR1 is DFQATT and CDR2 is SNEGSKA in the germline V gene (reference sequence). Trimming stripped 4 bases from V and 14 bases from J, with 11 bases between.

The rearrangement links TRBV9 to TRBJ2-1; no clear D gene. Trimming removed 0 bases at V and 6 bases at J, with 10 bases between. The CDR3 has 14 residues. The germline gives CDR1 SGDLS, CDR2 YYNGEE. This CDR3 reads CASSVVVQSNEQFF. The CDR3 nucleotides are TGTGCCAGCAGCGTAGTTGTCCAGTCCAATGAGCAGTTCTTC.

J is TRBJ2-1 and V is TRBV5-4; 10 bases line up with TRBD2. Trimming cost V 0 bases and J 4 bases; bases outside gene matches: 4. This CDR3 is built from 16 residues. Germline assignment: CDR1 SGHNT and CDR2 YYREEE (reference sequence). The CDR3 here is CASSLGASGGYNEQFF. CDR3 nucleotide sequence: TGTGCCAGCAGCTTGGGGGCTAGCGGGGGTTACAATGAGCAGTTCTTC. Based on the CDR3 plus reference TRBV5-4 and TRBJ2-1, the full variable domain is ETGVTQSPTHLIKTRGQQVTLRCSSQSGHNTVSWYQQALGQGPQFIFQYYREEENGRGNFPPRFSGLQFPNYSSELNVNALELDDSALYLCASSLGASGGYNEQFFGPGTRLTVL.

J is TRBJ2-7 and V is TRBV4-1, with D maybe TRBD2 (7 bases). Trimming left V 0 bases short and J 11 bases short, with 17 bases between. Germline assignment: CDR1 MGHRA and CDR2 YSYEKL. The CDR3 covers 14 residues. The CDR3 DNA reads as TGCGCCAGCAGCCAAGATGCGGGGGCGTTTACAGAGTACTTC. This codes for CASSQDAGAFTEYF.

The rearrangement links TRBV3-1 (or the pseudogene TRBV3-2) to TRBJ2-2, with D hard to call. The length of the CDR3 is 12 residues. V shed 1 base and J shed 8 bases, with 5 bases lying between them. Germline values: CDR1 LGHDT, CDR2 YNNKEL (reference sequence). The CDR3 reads CASSQASGELFF. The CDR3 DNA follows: TGTGCCAGCAGCCAAGCTTCGGGGGAGCTGTTTTTT.

CDR3 region: CASSPADSSGSYEQYF. The CDR3 nucleotides are TGTGCCAGCAGCCCAGCAGATTCTAGCGGGAGCTACGAGCAGTACTTC. The J gene is TRBJ2-7, the V gene TRBV2, with 10 bases lining up with TRBD2. Germline values: CDR1 SNHLY, CDR2 FYNNEI. V shed 6 bases, J shed 3 bases, and the junction held 11 bases outside the gene matches. The CDR3 consists of 16 residues.

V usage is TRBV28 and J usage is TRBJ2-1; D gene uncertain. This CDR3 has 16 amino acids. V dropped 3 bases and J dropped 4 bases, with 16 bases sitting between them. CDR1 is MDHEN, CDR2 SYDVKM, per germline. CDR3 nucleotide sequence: TGTGCCAGCAGTTTTGGTAGGTTTAGCCTATACAATGAGCAGTTCTTC. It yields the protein CASSFGRFSLYNEQFF.

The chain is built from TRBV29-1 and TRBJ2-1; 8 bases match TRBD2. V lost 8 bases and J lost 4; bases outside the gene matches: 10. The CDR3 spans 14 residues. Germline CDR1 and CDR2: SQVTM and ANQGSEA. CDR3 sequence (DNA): TGCAGCTCCCGCCGAGCGGGAGTTTACAATGAGCAGTTCTTC. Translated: CSSRRAGVYNEQFF.

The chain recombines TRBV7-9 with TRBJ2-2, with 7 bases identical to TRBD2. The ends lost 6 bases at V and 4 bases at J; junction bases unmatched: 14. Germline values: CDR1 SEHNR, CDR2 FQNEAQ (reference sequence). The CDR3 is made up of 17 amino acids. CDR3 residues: CASRPLPGGRSTGELFF. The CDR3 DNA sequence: TGTGCCAGCAGACCCCTTCCGGGGGGACGAAGCACCGGGGAGCTGTTTTTT.

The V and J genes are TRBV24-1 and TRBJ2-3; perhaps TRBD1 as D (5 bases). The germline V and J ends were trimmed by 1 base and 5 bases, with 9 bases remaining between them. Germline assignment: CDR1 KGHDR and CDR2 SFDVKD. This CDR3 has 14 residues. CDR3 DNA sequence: TGTGCCACCAGTGATTTCCCTAGGGGAGATACGCAGTATTTT. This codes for CATSDFPRGDTQYF.

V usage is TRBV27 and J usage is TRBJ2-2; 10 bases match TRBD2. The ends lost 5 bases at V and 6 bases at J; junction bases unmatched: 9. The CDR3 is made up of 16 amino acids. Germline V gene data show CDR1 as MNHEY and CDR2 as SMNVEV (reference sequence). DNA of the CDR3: TGTGCCAGCAGTCCCCTAGCGGGGGAGGGGGCCGGGGAGCTGTTTTTT. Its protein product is CASSPLAGEGAGELFF.

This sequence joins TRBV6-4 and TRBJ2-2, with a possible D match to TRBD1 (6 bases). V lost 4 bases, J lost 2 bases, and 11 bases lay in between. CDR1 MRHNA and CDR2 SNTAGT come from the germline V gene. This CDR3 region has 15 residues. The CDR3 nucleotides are TGTGCCAGCAGTGTGAACAGGGCCAACACCGGGGAGCTGTTTTTT. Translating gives CASSVNRANTGELFF.

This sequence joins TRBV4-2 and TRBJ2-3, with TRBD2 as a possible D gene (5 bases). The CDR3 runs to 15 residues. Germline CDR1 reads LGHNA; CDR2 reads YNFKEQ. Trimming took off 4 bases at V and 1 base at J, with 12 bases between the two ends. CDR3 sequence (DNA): TGTGCCAGCAGCCTTGATCCCGGGGGCACAGATACGCAGTATTTT. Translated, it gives CASSLDPGGTDTQYF.

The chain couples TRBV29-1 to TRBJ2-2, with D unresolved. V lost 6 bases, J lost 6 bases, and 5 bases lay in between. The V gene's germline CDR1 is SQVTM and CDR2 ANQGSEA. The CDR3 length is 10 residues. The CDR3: CSVQAGELFF. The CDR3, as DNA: TGCAGCGTCCAGGCCGGGGAGCTGTTTTTT.

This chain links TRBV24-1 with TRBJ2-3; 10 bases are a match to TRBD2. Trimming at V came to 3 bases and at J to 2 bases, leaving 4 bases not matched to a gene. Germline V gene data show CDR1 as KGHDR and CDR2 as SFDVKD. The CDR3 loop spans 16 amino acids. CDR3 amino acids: CATSDTGLAATDTQYF. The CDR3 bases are TGTGCCACCAGTGATACTGGACTAGCGGCCACAGATACGCAGTATTTT.

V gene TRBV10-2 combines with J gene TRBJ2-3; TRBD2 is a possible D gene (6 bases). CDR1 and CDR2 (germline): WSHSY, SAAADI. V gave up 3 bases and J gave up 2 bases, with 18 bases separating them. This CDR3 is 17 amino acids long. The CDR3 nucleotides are TGCGCCAGCAGTGAAGGGGCGGGAATCGGGCACACAGATACGCAGTATTTT. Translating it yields CASSEGAGIGHTDTQYF.

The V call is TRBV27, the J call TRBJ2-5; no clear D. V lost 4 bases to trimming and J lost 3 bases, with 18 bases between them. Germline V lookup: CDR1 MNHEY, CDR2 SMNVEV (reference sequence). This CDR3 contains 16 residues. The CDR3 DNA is TGTGCCAGCAGTTCCAGCGTCCCAGCCTCTGAAGAGACCCAGTACTTC. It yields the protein CASSSSVPASEETQYF.

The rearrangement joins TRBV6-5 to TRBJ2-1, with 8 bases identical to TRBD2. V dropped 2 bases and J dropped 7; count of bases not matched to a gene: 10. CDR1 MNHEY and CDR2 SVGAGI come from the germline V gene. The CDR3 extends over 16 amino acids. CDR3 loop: CASSYEGLDRRNEQFF. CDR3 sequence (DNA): TGTGCCAGCAGTTACGAGGGACTAGACCGTAGGAATGAGCAGTTCTTC.

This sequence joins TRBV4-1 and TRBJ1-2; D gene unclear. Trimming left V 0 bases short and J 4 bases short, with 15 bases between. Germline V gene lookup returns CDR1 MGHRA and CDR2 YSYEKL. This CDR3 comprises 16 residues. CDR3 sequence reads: CASSQDQAVGGYGYTF. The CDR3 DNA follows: TGCGCCAGCAGCCAAGATCAGGCAGTGGGTGGCTATGGCTACACCTTC.

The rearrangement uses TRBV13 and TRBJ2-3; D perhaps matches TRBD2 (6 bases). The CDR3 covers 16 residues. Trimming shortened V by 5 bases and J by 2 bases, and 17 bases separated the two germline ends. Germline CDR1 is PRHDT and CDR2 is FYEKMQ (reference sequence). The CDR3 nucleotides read TGTGCCAGCAGCCCCCAATATGGCGGGACCACAGATACGCAGTATTTT. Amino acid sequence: CASSPQYGGTTDTQYF. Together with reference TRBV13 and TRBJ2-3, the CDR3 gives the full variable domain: AAGVIQSPRHLIKEKRETATLKCYPIPRHDTVYWYQQGPGQDPQFLISFYEKMQSDKGSIPDRFSAQQFSDYHSELNMSSLELGDSALYFCASSPQYGGTTDTQYFGPGTRLTVL.

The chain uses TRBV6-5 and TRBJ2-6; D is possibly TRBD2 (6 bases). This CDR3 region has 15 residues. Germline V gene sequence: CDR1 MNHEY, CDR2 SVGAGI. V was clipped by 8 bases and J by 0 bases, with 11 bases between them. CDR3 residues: CASRPGSSGANVLTF. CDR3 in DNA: TGTGCCAGCCGACCCGGGAGCTCTGGGGCCAACGTCCTGACTTTC.

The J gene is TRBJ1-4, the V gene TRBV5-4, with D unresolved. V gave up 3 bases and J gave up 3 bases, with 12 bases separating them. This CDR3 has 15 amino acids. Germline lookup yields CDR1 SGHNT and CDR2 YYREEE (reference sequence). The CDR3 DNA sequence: TGTGCCAGCAGCTCGCCGGAGGACTCTAATGAAAAACTGTTTTTT. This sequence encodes CASSSPEDSNEKLFF. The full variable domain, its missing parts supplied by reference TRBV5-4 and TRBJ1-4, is ETGVTQSPTHLIKTRGQQVTLRCSSQSGHNTVSWYQQALGQGPQFIFQYYREEENGRGNFPPRFSGLQFPNYSSELNVNALELDDSALYLCASSSPEDSNEKLFFGSGTQLSVL.

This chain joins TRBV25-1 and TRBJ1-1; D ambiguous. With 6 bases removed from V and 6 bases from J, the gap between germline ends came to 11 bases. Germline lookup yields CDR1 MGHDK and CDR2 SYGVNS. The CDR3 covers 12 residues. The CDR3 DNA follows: TGTGCCAGCAGGACGGGAAAGGCTGAAGCTTTCTTT. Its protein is CASRTGKAEAFF.

The CDR3, as DNA: TGTGCCAGCAGCCCTCGGGACACACCCTACGAGCAGTACTTC. Residues: CASSPRDTPYEQYF. This chain connects TRBV3-1 (or the pseudogene TRBV3-2) to TRBJ2-7; D perhaps matches TRBD1 (6 bases). V lost 4 bases and J lost 2, with 12 bases in between. Germline CDR1 and CDR2: LGHDT and YNNKEL (reference sequence). This CDR3 has 14 amino acids.

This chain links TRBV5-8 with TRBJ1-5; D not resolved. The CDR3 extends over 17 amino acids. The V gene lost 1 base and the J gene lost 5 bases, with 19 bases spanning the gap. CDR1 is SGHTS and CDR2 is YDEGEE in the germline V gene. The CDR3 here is CASSLYWSGKAHQPQHF. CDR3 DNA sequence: TGTGCCAGCAGCTTGTATTGGTCGGGGAAGGCTCATCAGCCCCAGCATTTT.